The clone carrying this T cell receptor beta chain was recorded a few times. The protocol was immunoSEQ multiplex PCR, while the TCRdb copy is restricted to in-frame clones and leaves out a portion. This table has 4,000 to 5,500 clones, 55% to 80% appearing once. This CDR3 has 13 amino acids. Germline assignment: CDR1 MNHNS and CDR2 SASEGT. V lost 5 bases, J lost 4 bases, and 8 bases lay in between. This sample is drawn from a study of coeliac disease. The sample consisted of lymphocytes from the gut lamina propria. The rearrangement joins TRBV6-1 to TRBJ1-4; D remains unclear. The TCR sequence derives from a man aged 18 to 30 with celiac disease on a gluten-free diet. CDR3 DNA sequence: TGTGCCAGCAGTCTCACGGTTAATGAAAAACTGTTTTTT. Its protein is CASSLTVNEKLFF.